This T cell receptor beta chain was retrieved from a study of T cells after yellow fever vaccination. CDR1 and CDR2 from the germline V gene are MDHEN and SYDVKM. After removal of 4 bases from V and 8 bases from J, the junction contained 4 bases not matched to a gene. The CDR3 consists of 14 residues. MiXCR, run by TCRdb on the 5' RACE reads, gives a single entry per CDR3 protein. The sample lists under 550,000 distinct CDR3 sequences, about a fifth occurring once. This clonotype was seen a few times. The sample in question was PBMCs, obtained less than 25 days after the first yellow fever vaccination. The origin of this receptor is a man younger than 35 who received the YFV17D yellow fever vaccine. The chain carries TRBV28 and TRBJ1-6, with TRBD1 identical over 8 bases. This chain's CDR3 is CASSWTGTDSPLHF. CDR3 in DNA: TGTGCCAGCAGTTGGACAGGGACAGATTCACCCCTCCACTTT.